The source of this T cell receptor (beta chain) is a study of blood T cell repertoires in COVID-19 (dated by TCRdb to the early 2020s). The study in broad terms: Samples from collaborators originated in the United States, Italy and Spain and spanned both the acute and convalescent phases of COVID-19. Samples were obtained from the ongoing ImmuneRACE study (first 160 participants) and from 1,000 to 1,500 subjects provided by 6 global collaborators. The repertoires were released in a freely available public database intended as a resource for research on the immune response to SARS-CoV-2. Where available, HLA class I and class II types were taken from metadata supplied by the sample provider and were not determined by assay-based typing. Subjects who had been exposed to COVID-19, were actively infected with it, or had recovered from it provided the deeply sampled blood TCRbeta repertoires that made up the dataset. The prospective study material was composed of cDNA or gDNA derived from T cells, B-cell-depleted T cells, or PBMCs. A de-identified subject ID, COVID-19 status, age in years and sex were almost always included in the sample metadata. Overall study results and their limits: How much clinical and demographic metadata was included differed by source and by participant, and the metadata was provided uncurated.

TCRbeta CDR3 regions were amplified from genomic DNA by means of the immunoSEQ Assay, a bias-controlled multiplex PCR. Per the original workflow: Nucleated cell counts per sample were estimated from amplification of reference gene primers within the assay. To quantify the absolute abundance of each unique TCRbeta CDR3 rearrangement, sequence reads were collapsed and filtered. Productive Simpson clonality was computed per sample as the square root of Simpson's diversity index over productive rearrangements. Not all clones reach the TCRdb copy of this immuneACCESS table, which keeps in-frame sequences only. Checked studies attribute under half of the gap to unresolved V genes and leave the rest unexplained. V, J and clone size derive from that table, while D and trimming were established from the DNA sequence. The sample includes about 200,000 clones, with over 75% observed a single time. The ten top clones hold roughly 7.9% of the sample.

Whole blood was collected in K2EDTA tubes by collaborating institutions according to the institutions' own protocols. Collaborator samples were shipped for TCRbeta analysis as frozen whole blood, isolated PBMCs, or DNA extracted from either sample type. The CDR3 starts with the cysteine, ends with the phenylalanine, and has 18 residues. Only the CDR3 DNA is retained, 54 bases long and in frame from the first base. Germline trimming: 0 bases from V, 1 base from J; junction bases outside gene matches: 5. The germline V gene sets CDR1 to SGDLS and CDR2 to YYNGEE. This clone was counted between two and nine times. No antigen is known for it. No base-level quality is on record; no much larger clone is a single base apart.

The sequencing input was peripheral blood. Here the chain combines TRBV9 and TRBJ2-1, with 12 middle bases fitting TRBD2. The TCR originated in a woman aged 80 or over with acute or convalescent COVID-19. The DNA is as follows: TGTGCCAGCAGCGTAGAACTAGCGGGGGGCTTTTCCTACAATGAGCAGTTCTTC. This codes for CASSVELAGGFSYNEQFF.